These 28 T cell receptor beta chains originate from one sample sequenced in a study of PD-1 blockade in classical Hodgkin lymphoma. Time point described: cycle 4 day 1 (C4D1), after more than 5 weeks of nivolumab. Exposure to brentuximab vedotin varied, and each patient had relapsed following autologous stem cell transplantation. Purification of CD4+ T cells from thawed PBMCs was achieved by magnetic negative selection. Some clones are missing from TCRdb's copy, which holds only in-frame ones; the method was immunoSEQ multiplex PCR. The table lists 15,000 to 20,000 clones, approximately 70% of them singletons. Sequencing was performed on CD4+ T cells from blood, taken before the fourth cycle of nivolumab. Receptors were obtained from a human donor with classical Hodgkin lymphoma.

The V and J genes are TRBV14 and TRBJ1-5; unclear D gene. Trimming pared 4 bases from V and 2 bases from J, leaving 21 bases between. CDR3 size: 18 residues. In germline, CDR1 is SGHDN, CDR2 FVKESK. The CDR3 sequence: CASSLVAGLMIGNQPQHF. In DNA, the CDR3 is TGTGCCAGCAGCCTCGTTGCCGGACTCATGATCGGCAATCAGCCCCAGCATTTT.

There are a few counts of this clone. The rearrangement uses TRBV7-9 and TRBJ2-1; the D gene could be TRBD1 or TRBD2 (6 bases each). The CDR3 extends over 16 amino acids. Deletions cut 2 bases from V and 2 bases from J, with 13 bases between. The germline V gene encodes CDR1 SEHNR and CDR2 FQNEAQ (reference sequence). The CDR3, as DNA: TGTGCCAGCAGCTTAACGGGGGCAGGGCCCTACAATGAGCAGTTCTTC. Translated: CASSLTGAGPYNEQFF.

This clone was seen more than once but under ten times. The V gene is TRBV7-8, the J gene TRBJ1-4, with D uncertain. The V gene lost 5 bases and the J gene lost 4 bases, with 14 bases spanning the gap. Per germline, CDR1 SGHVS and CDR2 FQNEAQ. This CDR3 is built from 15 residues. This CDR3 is CASSPNRDRNEKLFF. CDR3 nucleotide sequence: TGTGCCAGCAGCCCAAACAGAGACCGTAATGAAAAACTGTTTTTT. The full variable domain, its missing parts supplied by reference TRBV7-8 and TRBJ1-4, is GAGVSQSPRYKVAKRGQDVALRCDPISGHVSLFWYQQALGQGPEFLTYFQNEAQLDKSGLPSDRFFAERPEGSVSTLKIQRTQQEDSAVYLCASSPNRDRNEKLFFGSGTQLSVL.

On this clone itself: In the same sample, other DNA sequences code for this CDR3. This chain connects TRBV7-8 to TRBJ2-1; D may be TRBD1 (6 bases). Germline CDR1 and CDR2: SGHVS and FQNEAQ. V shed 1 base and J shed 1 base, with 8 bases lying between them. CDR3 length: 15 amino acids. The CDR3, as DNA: TGTGCCAGCAGCTTAGAAAGGGGGTCCTACAATGAGCAGTTCTTC. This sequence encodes CASSLERGSYNEQFF.

CDR3 residues: CSSGTRHEQFF. The CDR3 coding sequence is TGCAGTTCCGGAACTAGGCATGAGCAGTTCTTC. This rearrangement joins TRBV20-1 to TRBJ2-1; D perhaps matches TRBD2 (5 bases). This CDR3 spans 11 amino acids. CDR1 is DFQATT, CDR2 SNEGSKA, per germline (reference sequence). V gave up 8 bases and J gave up 8 bases, with 13 bases separating them.

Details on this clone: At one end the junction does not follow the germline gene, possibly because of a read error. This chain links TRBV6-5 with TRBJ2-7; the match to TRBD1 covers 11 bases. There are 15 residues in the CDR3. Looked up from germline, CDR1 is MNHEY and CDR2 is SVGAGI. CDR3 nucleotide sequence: TGTGCCGGCAGCGACGGACAGGGGGCAGTTTACGAGCAGTACTTC. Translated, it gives CAGSDGQGAVYEQYF.

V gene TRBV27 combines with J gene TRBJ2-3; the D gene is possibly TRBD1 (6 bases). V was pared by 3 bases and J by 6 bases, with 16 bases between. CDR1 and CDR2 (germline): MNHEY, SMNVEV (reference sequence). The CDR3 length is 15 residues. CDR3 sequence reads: CASSFRNRASDTQYF. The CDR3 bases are TGTGCCAGCAGTTTCAGAAACAGGGCATCGGATACGCAGTATTTT.

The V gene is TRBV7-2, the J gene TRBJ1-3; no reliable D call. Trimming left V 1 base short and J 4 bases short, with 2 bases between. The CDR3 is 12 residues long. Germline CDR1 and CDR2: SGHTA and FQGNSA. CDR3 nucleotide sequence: TGTGCCAGCAGCTTAGTCGGAAACACCATATATTTT. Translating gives CASSLVGNTIYF.

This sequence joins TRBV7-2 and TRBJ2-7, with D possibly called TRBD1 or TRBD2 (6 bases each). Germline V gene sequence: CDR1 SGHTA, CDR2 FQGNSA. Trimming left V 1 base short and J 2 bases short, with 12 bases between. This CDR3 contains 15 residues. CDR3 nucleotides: TGTGCCAGCAGCTTAGAAGGGGGGCCTACCTACGAGCAGTACTTC. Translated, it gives CASSLEGGPTYEQYF.

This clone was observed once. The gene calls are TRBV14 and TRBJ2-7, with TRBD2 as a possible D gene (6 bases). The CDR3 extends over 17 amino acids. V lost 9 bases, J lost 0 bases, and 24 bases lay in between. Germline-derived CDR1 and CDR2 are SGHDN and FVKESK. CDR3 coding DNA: TGTGCCAGATCCGTATTAGGGACTTTCAAGGGCTCCTACGAGCAGTACTTC. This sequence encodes CARSVLGTFKGSYEQYF.

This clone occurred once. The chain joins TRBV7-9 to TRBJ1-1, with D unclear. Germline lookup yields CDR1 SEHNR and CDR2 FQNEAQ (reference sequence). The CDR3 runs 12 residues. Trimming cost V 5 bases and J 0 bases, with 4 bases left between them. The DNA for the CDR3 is TGTGCCAGCAGCCTTATGAACACTGAAGCTTTCTTT. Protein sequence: CASSLMNTEAFF.

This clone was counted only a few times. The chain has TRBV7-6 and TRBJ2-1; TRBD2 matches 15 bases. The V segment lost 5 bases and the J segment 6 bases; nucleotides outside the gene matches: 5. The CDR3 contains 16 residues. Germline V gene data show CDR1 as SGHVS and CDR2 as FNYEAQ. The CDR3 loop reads CASSVGLAGGPNEQFF. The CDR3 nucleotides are TGTGCCAGCAGCGTCGGACTAGCGGGAGGGCCCAATGAGCAGTTCTTC.

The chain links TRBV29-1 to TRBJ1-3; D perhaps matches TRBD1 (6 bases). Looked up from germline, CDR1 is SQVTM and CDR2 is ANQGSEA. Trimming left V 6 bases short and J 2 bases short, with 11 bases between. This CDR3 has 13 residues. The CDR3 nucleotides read TGCAGCGTCAAACAGGGACCTGGAAACACCATATATTTT. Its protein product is CSVKQGPGNTIYF.

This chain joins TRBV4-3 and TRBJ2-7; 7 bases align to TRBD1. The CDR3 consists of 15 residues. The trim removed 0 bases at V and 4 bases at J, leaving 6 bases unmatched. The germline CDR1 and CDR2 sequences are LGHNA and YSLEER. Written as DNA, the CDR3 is TGCGCCAGCAGCCAAGAAAGTGACAGGGCTTACGAGCAGTACTTC. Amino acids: CASSQESDRAYEQYF.

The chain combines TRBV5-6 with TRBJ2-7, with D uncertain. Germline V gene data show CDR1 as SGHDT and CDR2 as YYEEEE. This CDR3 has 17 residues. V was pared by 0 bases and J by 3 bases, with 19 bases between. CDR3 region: CASSLVGSGFISYEQYF. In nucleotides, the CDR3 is TGTGCCAGCAGCTTGGTGGGTTCGGGCTTTATTAGCTACGAGCAGTACTTC.

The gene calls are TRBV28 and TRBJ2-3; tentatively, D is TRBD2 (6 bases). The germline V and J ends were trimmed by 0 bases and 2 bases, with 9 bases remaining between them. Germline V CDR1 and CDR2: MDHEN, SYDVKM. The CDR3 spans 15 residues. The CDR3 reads CASSLWEGNTDTQYF. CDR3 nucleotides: TGTGCCAGCAGTTTATGGGAGGGGAACACAGATACGCAGTATTTT.

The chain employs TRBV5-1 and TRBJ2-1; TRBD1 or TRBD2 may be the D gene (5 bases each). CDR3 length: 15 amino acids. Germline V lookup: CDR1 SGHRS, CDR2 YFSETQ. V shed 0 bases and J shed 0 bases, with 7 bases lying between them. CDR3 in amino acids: CASSLGGGSYNEQFF. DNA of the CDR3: TGCGCCAGCAGCTTGGGTGGGGGCTCCTACAATGAGCAGTTCTTC. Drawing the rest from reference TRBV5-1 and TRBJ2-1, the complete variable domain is KAGVTQTPRYLIKTRGQQVTLSCSPISGHRSVSWYQQTPGQGLQFLFEYFSETQRNKGNFPGRFSGRQFSNSRSEMNVSTLELGDSALYLCASSLGGGSYNEQFFGPGTRLTVL.

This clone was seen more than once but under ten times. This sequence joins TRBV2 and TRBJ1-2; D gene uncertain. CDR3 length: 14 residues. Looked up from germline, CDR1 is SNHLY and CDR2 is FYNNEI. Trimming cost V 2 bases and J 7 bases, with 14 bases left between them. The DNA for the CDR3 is TGTGCCAGCAGTGAATGGTCCTCCCTGGGTGGCTACACCTTC. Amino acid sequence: CASSEWSSLGGYTF.

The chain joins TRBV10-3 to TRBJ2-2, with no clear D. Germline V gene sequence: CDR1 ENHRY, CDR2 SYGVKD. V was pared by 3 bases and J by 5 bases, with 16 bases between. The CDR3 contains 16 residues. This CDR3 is CAISEMAWTNTGELFF. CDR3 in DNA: TGTGCCATCAGTGAAATGGCTTGGACCAATACCGGGGAGCTGTTTTTT.

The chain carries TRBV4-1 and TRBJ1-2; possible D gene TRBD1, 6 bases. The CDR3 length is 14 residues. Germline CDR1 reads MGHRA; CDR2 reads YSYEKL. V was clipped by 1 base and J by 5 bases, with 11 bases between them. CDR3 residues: CASSQGGGYYGYTF. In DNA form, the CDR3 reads TGCGCCAGCAGCCAAGGAGGGGGATATTATGGCTACACCTTC.

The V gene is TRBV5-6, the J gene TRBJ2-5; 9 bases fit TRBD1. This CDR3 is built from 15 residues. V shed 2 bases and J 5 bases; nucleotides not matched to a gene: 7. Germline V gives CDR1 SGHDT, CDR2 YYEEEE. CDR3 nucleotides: TGTGCCAGCAGCTTAGAACAGGGGGCCGGGGAGACCCAGTACTTC. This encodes CASSLEQGAGETQYF.

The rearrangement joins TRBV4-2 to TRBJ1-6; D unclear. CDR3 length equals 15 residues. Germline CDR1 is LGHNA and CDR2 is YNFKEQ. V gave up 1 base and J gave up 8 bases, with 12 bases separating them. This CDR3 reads CASSQGAGPYSPLHF. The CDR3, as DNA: TGTGCCAGCAGCCAAGGGGCCGGGCCATATTCACCCCTCCACTTT.

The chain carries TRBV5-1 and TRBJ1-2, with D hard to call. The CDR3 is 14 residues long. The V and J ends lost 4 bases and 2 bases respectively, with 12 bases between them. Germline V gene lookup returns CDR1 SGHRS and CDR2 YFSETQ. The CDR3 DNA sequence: TGCGCCAGCAGCGAAGGGAGTAAGAACTATGGCTACACCTTC. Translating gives CASSEGSKNYGYTF.

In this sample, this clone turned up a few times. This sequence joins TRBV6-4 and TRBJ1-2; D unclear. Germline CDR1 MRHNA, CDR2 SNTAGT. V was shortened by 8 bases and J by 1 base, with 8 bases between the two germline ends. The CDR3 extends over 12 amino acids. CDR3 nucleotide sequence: TGTGCCAGCTTTGGGAGTAACTATGGCTACACCTTC. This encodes CASFGSNYGYTF.

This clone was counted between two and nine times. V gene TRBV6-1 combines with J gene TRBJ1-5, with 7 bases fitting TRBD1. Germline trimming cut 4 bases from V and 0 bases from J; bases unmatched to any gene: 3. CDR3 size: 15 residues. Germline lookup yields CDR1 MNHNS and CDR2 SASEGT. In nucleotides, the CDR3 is TGTGCCAGCAGTGCAGGGGACAGTAGCAATCAGCCCCAGCATTTT. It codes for CASSAGDSSNQPQHF.

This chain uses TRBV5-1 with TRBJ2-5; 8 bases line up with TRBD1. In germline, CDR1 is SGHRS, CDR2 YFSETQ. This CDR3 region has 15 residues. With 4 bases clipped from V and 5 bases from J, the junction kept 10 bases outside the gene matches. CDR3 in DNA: TGCGCCAGCAGCGTCGAAAGGACAGGGTATGAGACCCAGTACTTC. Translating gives CASSVERTGYETQYF.

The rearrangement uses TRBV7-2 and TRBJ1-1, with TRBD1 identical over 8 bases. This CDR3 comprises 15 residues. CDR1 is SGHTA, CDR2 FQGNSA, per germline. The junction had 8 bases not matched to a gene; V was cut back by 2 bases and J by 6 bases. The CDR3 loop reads CASSLYQGAQAEAFF. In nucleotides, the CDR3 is TGTGCCAGCAGCTTATACCAGGGGGCTCAGGCTGAAGCTTTCTTT.

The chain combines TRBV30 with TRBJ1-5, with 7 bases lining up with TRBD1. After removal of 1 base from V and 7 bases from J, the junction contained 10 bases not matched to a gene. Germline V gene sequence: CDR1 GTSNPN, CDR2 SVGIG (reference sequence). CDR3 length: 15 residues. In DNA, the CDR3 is TGTGCCTGGAGTGGGACAGGAGGCGGTAAGCAGCCCCAGCATTTT. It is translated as CAWSGTGGGKQPQHF.